This TCR beta chain is from a study of shared clonotypes between healthy human individuals. The V segment lost 0 bases and the J segment 1 base; nucleotides outside the gene matches: 2. Germline V gene lookup returns CDR1 SEHNR and CDR2 FQNEAQ (reference sequence). This CDR3 contains 15 residues. Regarding this clone: Antigen: not known.

Study findings and constraints: The genetic and exposure-history diversity represented was limited by few donors. Generally, naive subsets (rather than memory subsets) showed larger estimated richness. Despite large depth, rarefaction showed incomplete sorted-subset sequencing.

Only in-frame clones appear in the TCRdb table, and some are missing; sequencing was by immunoSEQ multiplex PCR. The sample lists fewer than 2.5 million clones, roughly 93% occurring once. The chain uses TRBV7-9 and TRBJ1-1, with 7 bases that match TRBD1. Sequencing input: naive CD4+ T cells from PBMCs. Described subset: CD45RA+ positively selected. The source is a man younger than 30 in good health. Some clones in this sample may be carry-over from other donors' samples. The DNA of the CDR3 is TGTGCCAGCAGCTTAGCGGGACAGAGGAACACTGAAGCTTTCTTT. Amino acids: CASSLAGQRNTEAFF.